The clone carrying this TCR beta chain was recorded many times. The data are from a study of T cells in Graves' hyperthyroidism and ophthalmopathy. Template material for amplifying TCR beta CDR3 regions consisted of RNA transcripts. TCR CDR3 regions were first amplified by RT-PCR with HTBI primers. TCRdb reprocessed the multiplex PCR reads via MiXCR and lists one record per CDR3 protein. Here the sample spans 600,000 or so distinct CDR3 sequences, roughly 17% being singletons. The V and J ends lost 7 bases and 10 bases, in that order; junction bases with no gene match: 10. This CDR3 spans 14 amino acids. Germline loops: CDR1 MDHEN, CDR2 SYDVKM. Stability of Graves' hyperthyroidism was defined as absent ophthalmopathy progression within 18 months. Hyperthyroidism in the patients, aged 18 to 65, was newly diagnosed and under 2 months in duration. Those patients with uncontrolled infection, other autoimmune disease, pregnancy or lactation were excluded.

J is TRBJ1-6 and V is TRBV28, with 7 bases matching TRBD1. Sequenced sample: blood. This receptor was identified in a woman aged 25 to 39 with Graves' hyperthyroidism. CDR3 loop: CASIRDSGRSPLHF. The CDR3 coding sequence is TGTGCCAGCATTAGGGACAGCGGCAGATCACCCCTCCACTTT.